Each of the 11 T cell receptor beta chains below was sequenced from the same sample in a study of Graves' ophthalmopathy and Graves' hyperthyroidism. Using RNA transcripts, the TCR beta CDR3 regions were amplified. HTBI primers were employed in first-round RT-PCR, then a second-round multiplex PCR followed. TCRdb re-called the multiplex PCR reads through MiXCR, storing one row per CDR3 protein. This table has roughly 700,000 distinct CDR3 sequences, roughly two fifths appearing once. The sequencing input was peripheral blood. These receptor sequences come from an adult man with Graves' ophthalmopathy.

The V call is TRBV2, the J call TRBJ2-2; 9 nucleotides agree with TRBD1. The CDR3 runs 17 residues. The V gene's germline CDR1 is SNHLY and CDR2 FYNNEI. Trimming cost V 6 bases and J 3 bases; bases outside gene matches: 11. CDR3 coding DNA: TGTGCCAGCAGGGACAGGGGCTGGGGTGGCTACACCGGGGAGCTGTTTTTT. It translates to CASRDRGWGGYTGELFF.

This chain links TRBV20-1 with TRBJ2-7; unclear D gene. In germline, CDR1 is DFQATT, CDR2 SNEGSKA (reference sequence). The CDR3 is 14 amino acids. V was trimmed by 6 bases and J by 3 bases, leaving 18 bases between them. CDR3 residues: CSATRLAEGYEQYF. DNA of the CDR3: TGCAGTGCGACCCGACTGGCGGAAGGCTACGAGCAGTACTTC.

The sample holds a few counts of this clonotype. The chain carries TRBV2 and TRBJ1-2; D might be TRBD1 (5 bases). V gave up 8 bases and J gave up 4 bases, with 20 bases separating them. From germline, CDR1 is SNHLY and CDR2 FYNNEI. The CDR3 is 15 residues long. The CDR3 DNA is TGTGCCAGCTACTTGGGGCAGGGCAGGAGCTATGGCTACACCTTC. Translated: CASYLGQGRSYGYTF.

Worth noting for this clonotype: This may stem from a read error, because a much larger clone lies one nucleotide away. The chain has TRBV10-3 and TRBJ1-3; D gene unclear. CDR1 ENHRY and CDR2 SYGVKD come from the germline V gene. This CDR3 has 11 residues. As DNA, the CDR3 is TGTGCCATCATCGCCGGAAACACCGTATATTTT. It translates to CAIIAGNTVYF.

The chain employs TRBV5-1 and TRBJ1-2; 7 nucleotides align to TRBD1. V shed 0 bases, J shed 6 bases, and the junction held 5 bases outside the gene matches. The germline gives CDR1 SGHRS, CDR2 YFSETQ. CDR3 length: 14 residues. CDR3 sequence: CASSLGQGGNGYTF. The CDR3 nucleotides are TGCGCCAGCAGCTTGGGACAGGGCGGGAATGGCTACACCTTC.

The table lists this clonotype with a count of one. A much more abundant neighbour one base away suggests this may be a read error. The chain carries TRBV25-1 and TRBJ1-3; D remains ambiguous. Germline V gene data show CDR1 as MGHDK and CDR2 as SYGVNS. The CDR3 is made up of 14 amino acids. DNA for the CDR3: TGTACCAGTAGTATCGCCGGCTCTGGAAACACCATATATTTT. Residues: CTSSIAGSGNTIYF.

With respect to this clonotype: A read error may account for a junction end that differs from germline. CDR3 in DNA: TGTGCCAGCAGTGAGGCGGGACAGGGAGGTCAGCCCCAGCATTTT. This encodes CASSEAGQGGQPQHF. The V call is TRBV24-1, the J call TRBJ1-5; 9 nucleotides line up with TRBD1. Per the germline V gene, CDR1 is KGHDR and CDR2 is SFDVKD. The CDR3 loop spans 15 amino acids.

Concerning this clonotype itself: Being one base from a much bigger clone, this may be a read error. The chain links TRBV2 to TRBJ1-2; no clear D. The CDR3 sequence is 12 residues long. Germline V gene lookup returns CDR1 SNHLY and CDR2 FYNNEI. Trimming stripped 8 bases from V and 8 bases from J, with 15 bases between. In nucleotides, the CDR3 is TGTGCCAGCGTCGACCCAACGGGAGGCTACACCTTC. This translates into CASVDPTGGYTF.

The chain couples TRBV2 to TRBJ2-7, with D possibly matching TRBD2 (7 bases). The V end lost 5 bases, the J end lost 2 bases, and 16 bases lay between the germline ends. Germline CDR1 is SNHLY and CDR2 is FYNNEI. The CDR3 runs to 15 residues. This CDR3 is CASSLHAGATYEQYF. In DNA, the CDR3 is TGTGCCAGCAGTCTCCACGCGGGGGCCACCTACGAGCAGTACTTC.

This clonotype has just a few counts. The chain recombines TRBV29-1 with TRBJ2-7, with 8 bases matching TRBD2. The germline V gene encodes CDR1 SQVTM and CDR2 ANQGSEA. CDR3 size: 15 residues. The V and J ends lost 4 bases and 0 bases, in that order; junction bases with no gene match: 8. CDR3 sequence: CSVVPGLATSYEQYF. The CDR3 DNA follows: TGCAGCGTTGTTCCAGGACTAGCAACCTCCTACGAGCAGTACTTC.

This chain joins TRBV5-4 and TRBJ2-5, with 9 positions matching TRBD2. Germline CDR1 and CDR2: SGHNT and YYREEE (reference sequence). This CDR3 is built from 15 residues. Unmatched junction bases numbered 6, after V lost 1 base and J lost 5 bases. CDR3 sequence reads: CASSLRGRGMETQYF. The CDR3 DNA follows: TGTGCCAGCAGCTTGCGCGGGAGGGGTATGGAGACCCAGTACTTC. Looking up the rest from reference TRBV5-4 and TRBJ2-5 gives the full variable domain: ETGVTQSPTHLIKTRGQQVTLRCSSQSGHNTVSWYQQALGQGPQFIFQYYREEENGRGNFPPRFSGLQFPNYSSELNVNALELDDSALYLCASSLRGRGMETQYFGPGTRLLVL.